Here is one TCR beta chain with its context. This receptor's antigen is unknown. No base-level quality is on record; no much larger clone is a single base apart. The data were taken from a study of CD8 T cells in Susac syndrome (dated by TCRdb to the late 2010s). A note on the overall study: Repertoire sequencing was used to test whether CD8+ T cell activation and differentiation in Susac syndrome was antigen driven. The paper's findings and limits, for the study overall: The TCR sequencing and HLA analysis was acknowledged to have included a relatively small number of individuals.

RNA was extracted using the RNeasy kit, and roughly 0.45 to 1 microgram was reverse transcribed with random hexamers. The immunoSEQ multiplex PCR assay, covering 54 Vbeta and 13 Jbeta segments, was used to amplify TCR beta CDR3 regions. PCR amplification bias was corrected using a synthetic template baseline for primer optimization and computational correction. From the authors' description of their analysis: Reads were annotated to V, D and J genes per IMGT and analyzed with immunoSEQ Analyzer, keeping only productive sequences. Clonality was calculated as one minus the Shannon entropy normalized by log2 of the number of productive unique sequences. Public and private clones were assessed among the 100 most prevalent clones of each patient and control. Clones were defined as Susac-specific when absent from the healthy and MS cohorts, from fewer than 1,300 published viral clones and from other ImmuneACCESS disease sequences. TCRdb reprocessed the public reads (quality trimming at Q25 with fastp, clone calling with MiXCR) and kept in-frame beta chains. Rows are combined by CDR3 protein, so each entry shows the most common genes and DNA. Clone size and V and J calls follow TCRdb, not the original study. Present in this sample are 150,000 to 200,000 distinct CDR3 sequences, approximately 94% of which were seen just once. About 0.095% of the sample lies in the top ten.

Peripheral blood CD8+ and CD4+ T cells from healthy donors, Susac syndrome patients and multiple sclerosis patients were profiled using high-throughput TCR beta sequencing. The multiple sclerosis controls were treatment-naive patients whose relapsing-remitting disease, either stable or active, fulfilled the revised McDonald criteria. Bulk CD8+ and CD4+ T cells were purified magnetically by negative isolation, whereas CD8+ TEMRA cells were enriched by FACS. Blood was drawn into EDTA tubes, processed within 24 hours, and PBMCs were isolated by density gradient centrifugation. PBMCs intended for TCR sequencing were cryopreserved in liquid nitrogen and were subsequently thawed in a 37 degrees C water bath. The sorted or isolated CD4+, CD8+ and CD8+ TEMRA cells reached a purity of at least 90%. CDR1 and CDR2 were assigned from the germline V gene as SGHRS and YFSETQ. The CDR3 contains 15 residues, cysteine and phenylalanine counted. The DNA shown is the 45-base CDR3, in frame from base 1. V loses 2 bases of germline sequence and J loses 2 bases, and the interval between the two ends is 12 bases.

Specimen: CD4+ T cells from PBMCs. The origin of this receptor is a human donor with multiple sclerosis. The chain couples TRBV5-1 to TRBJ2-3; TRBD1 is perhaps the D gene, given 6 matching bases. The CDR3 corresponds to CASSLVQGLTDTQYF. The DNA sequence follows: TGCGCCAGCAGCTTAGTTCAGGGGCTCACAGATACGCAGTATTTT.